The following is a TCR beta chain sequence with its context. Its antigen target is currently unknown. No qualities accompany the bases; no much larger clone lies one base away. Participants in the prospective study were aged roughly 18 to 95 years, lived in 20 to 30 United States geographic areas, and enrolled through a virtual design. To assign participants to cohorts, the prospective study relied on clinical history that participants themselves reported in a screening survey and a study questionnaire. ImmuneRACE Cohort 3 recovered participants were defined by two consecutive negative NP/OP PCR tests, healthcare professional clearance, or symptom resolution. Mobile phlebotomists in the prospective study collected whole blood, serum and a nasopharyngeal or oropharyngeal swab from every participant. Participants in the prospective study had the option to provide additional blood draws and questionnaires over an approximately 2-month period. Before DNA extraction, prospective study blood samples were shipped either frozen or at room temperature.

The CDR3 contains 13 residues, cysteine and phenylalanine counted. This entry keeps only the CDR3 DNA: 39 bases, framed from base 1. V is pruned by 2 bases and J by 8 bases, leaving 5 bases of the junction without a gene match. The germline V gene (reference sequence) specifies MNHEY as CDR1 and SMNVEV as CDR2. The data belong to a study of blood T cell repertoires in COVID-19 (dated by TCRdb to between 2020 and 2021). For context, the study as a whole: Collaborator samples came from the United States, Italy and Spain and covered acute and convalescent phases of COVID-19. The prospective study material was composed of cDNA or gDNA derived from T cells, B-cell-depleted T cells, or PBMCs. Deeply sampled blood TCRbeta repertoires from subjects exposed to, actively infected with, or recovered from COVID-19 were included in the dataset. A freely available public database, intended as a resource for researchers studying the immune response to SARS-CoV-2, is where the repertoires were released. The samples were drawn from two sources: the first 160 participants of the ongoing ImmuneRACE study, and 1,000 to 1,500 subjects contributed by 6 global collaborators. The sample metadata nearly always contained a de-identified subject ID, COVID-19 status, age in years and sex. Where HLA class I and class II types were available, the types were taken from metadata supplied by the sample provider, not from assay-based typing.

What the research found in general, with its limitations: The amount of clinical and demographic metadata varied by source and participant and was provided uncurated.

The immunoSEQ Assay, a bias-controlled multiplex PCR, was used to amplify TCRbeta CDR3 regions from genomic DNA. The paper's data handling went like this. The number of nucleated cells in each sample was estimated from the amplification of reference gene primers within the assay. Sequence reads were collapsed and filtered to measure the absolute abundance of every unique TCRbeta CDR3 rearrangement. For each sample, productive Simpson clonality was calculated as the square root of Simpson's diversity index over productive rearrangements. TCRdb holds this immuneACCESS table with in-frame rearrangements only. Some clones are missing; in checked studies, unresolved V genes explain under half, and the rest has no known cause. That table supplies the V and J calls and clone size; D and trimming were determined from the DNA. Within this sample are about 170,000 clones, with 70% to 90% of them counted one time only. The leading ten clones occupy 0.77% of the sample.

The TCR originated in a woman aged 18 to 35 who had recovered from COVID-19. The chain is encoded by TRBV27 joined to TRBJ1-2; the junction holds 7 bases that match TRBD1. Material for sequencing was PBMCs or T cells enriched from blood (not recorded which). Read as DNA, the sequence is TGTGCCAGCAGTTTAAACAGGGGAGGAGGCTACACCTTC. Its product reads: CASSLNRGGGYTF.